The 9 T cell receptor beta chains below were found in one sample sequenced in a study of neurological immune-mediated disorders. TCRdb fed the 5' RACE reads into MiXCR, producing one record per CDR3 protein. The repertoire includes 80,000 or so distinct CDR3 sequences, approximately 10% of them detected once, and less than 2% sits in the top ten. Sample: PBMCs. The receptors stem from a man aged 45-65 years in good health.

CDR3 residues: CSVATGFQETQYF. CDR3 nucleotide sequence: TGCAGCGTTGCCACAGGATTCCAAGAGACCCAGTACTTC. The chain recombines TRBV29-1 with TRBJ2-5, with a weak D call TRBD1 (5 bases). This CDR3 has 13 amino acids. Germline V gene lookup returns CDR1 SQVTM and CDR2 ANQGSEA. The V and J ends lost 4 bases and 1 base respectively, with 10 bases between them. Supplemented by reference TRBV29-1 and TRBJ2-5, the full variable domain reads SAVISQKPSRDICQRGTSLTIQCQVDSQVTMMFWYRQQPGQSLTLIATANQGSEATYESGFVIDKFPISRPNLTFSTLTVSNMSPEDSSIYLCSVATGFQETQYFGPGTRLLVL.

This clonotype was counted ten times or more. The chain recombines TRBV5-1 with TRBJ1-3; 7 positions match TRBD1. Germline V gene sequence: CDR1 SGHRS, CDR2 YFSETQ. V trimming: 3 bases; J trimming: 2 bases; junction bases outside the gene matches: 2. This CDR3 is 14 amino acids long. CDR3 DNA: TGCGCCAGCAGCTCTGACAGGGCTGGAAACACCATATATTTT. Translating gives CASSSDRAGNTIYF.

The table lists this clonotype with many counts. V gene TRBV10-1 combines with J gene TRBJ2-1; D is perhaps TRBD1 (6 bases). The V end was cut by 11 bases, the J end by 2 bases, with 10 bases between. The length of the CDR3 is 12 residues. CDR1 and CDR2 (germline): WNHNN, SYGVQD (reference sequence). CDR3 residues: CAGGRAYNEQFF. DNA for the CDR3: TGCGCCGGGGGCAGGGCCTACAATGAGCAGTTCTTC.

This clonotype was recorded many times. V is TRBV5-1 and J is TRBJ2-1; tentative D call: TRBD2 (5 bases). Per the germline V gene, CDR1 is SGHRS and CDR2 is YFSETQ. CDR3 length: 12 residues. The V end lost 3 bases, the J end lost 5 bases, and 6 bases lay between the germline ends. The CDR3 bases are TGCGCCAGCAGCTGGACTCACAATGAGCAGTTCTTC. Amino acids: CASSWTHNEQFF.

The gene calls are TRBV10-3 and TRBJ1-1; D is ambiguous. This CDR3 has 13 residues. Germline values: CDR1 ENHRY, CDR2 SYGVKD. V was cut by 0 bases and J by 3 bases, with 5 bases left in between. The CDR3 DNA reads TGTGCCATCAGTGAGTCGAAGTACACTGAAGCTTTCTTT. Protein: CAISESKYTEAFF.

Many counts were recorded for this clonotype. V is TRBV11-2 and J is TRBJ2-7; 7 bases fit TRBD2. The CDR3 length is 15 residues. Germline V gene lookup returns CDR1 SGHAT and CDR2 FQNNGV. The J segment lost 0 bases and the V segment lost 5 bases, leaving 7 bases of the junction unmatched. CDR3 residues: CASSSTGGNSYEQYF. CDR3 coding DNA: TGTGCCAGCAGCAGCACGGGGGGAAACTCCTACGAGCAGTACTTC.

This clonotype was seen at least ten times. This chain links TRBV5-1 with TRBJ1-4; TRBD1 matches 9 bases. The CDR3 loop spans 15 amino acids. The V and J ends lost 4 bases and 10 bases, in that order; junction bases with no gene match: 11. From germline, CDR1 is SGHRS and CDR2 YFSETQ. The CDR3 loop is CASSPTPGQGRKLFF. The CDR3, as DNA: TGCGCCAGCAGCCCCACGCCGGGACAGGGAAGAAAACTGTTTTTT. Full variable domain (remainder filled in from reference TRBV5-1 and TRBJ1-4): KAGVTQTPRYLIKTRGQQVTLSCSPISGHRSVSWYQQTPGQGLQFLFEYFSETQRNKGNFPGRFSGRQFSNSRSEMNVSTLELGDSALYLCASSPTPGQGRKLFFGSGTQLSVL.

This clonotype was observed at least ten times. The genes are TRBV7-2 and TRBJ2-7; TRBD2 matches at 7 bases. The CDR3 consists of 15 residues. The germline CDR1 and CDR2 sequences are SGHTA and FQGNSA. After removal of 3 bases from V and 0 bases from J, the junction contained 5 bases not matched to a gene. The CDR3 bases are TGTGCCAGCAGCTTCCTAGCGGACTACTCCTACGAGCAGTACTTC. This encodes CASSFLADYSYEQYF.

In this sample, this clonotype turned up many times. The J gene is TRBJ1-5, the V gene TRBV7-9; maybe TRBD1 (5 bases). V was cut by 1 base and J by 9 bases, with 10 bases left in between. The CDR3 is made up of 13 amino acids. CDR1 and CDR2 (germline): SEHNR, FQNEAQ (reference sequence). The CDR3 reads CASSLDAQGPQHF. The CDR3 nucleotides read TGTGCCAGCAGCTTAGATGCTCAGGGGCCCCAGCATTTT.